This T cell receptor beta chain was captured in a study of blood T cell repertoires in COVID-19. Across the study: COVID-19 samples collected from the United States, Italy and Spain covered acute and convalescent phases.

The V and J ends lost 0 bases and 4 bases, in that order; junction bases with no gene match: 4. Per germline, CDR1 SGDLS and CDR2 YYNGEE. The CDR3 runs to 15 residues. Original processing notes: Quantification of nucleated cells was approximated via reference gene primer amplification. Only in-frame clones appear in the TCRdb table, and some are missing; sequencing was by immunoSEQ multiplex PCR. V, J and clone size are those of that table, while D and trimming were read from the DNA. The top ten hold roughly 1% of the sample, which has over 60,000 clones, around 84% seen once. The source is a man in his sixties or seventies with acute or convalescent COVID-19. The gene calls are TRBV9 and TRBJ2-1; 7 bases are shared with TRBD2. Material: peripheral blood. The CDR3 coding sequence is TGTGCCAGCAGCGTAGATCCAGCGGGGTACAATGAGCAGTTCTTC. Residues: CASSVDPAGYNEQFF. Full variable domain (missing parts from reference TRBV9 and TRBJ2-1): DSGVTQTPKHLITATGQRVTLRCSPRSGDLSVYWYQQSLDQGLQFLIQYYNGEERAKGNILERFSAQQFPDLHSELNLSSLELGDSALYFCASSVDPAGYNEQFFGPGTRLTVL.